The 3 T cell receptor beta chains below all came from one sample that was sequenced in a study of chemoradiotherapy in HPV16-positive cancers. Sequencing used immunoSEQ multiplex PCR; TCRdb keeps in-frame clones, though not all of them. The repertoire has around 20,000 clones, 73% of them found once; the top ten carry roughly 2.6%. Sampling was performed from a patient who underwent chemoradiotherapy. These receptor sequences come from a human donor with HPV-associated anogenital cancer.

CDR3 residues: CASSHGNGNEKLFF. Here the CDR3 DNA reads TGTGCCAGCAGCCACGGGAACGGTAATGAAAAACTGTTTTTT. The rearrangement uses TRBV11-2 and TRBJ1-4; D is undetermined. CDR1 is SGHAT and CDR2 is FQNNGV in the germline V gene. Trimming left V 5 bases short and J 4 bases short, with 11 bases between. The length of the CDR3 is 14 residues.

This clone was detected a few times. J is TRBJ1-1 and V is TRBV29-1; D ambiguous. The CDR3 contains 12 residues. CDR1 is SQVTM and CDR2 is ANQGSEA in the germline V gene. With 4 bases removed from V and 4 bases from J, the gap between germline ends came to 10 bases. CDR3 nucleotides: TGCAGCGTTGGAAACGGAATCACTGAAGCTTTCTTT. It is translated as CSVGNGITEAFF.

V is TRBV5-8 and J is TRBJ2-3, with 13 nucleotides matching TRBD2. The junction had 5 bases not matched to a gene; V was cut back by 2 bases and J by 5 bases. Germline V gene data show CDR1 as SGHTS and CDR2 as YDEGEE. CDR3 length: 16 residues. Here the CDR3 reads CASSFGLAGVIDTQYF. The CDR3 DNA sequence: TGTGCCAGCAGCTTTGGACTAGCGGGAGTTATAGATACGCAGTATTTT.